This T cell receptor beta chain was found in a study of vaccination and CD4 T cells after COVID-19. Across the study: Collection of post-COVID samples occurred a median roughly 110 days after diagnosis, spanning a range of 35 to 161.

Sequence data for DNA of cultured CD4+ T cells were generated by the Oncomine TCR Beta short-read assay. One entry per CDR3 protein, called by TCRdb with MiXCR from the PCR reads. The sample includes roughly 26,000 distinct CDR3 sequences, under 70% of them seen just once. Treatment in this sample: roughly 10-day PBMC culture with coronavirus spike peptide pools or control peptides (ViraFEST assay). Convalescent patients tested SARS-CoV-2 PCR positive from March to December 2020, before Alpha, Beta and Delta emerged. Regarding the study as a whole: Vaccine-specific clones in convalescent patients were spike mono-reactive in 304 of 307 cases.

Worth noting for this clonotype: Its antigen remains unidentified.

Sequenced: CD4+ T cells from blood, cultured in vitro. The sequence came from a human donor who had recovered from COVID-19.

Here the CDR3 DNA reads TGCGCCAGCAGCTTGGAGGGGGCCACCCTCTATGGCTACACCTTC. Translation gives CASSLEGATLYGYTF. The chain recombines TRBV5-1 with TRBJ1-2; 7 nucleotides line up with TRBD1. This CDR3 is built from 15 residues. J gave up 4 bases and V 0 bases, and 6 bases lay outside the gene matches. Germline values: CDR1 SGHRS, CDR2 YFSETQ.